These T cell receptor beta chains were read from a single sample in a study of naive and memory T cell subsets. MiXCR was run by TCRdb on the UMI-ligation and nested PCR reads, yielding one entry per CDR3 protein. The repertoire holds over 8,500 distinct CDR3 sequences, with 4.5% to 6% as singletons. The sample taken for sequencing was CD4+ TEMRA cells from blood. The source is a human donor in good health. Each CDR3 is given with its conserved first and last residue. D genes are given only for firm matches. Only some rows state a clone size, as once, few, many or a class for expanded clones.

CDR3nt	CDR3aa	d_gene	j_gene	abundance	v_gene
TGTGCCAGCAGCTTAGGTAGCTCAAACTCCTACGAGCAGTACTTC	CASSLGSSNSYEQYF	NA	TRBJ2-7	few	TRBV7-2
TGTGCCAGCAGCGTAGCGTCGGGAGGCACCCAAGAGACCCAGTACTTC	CASSVASGGTQETQYF	TRBD2	TRBJ2-5	many	TRBV9
TGTGCCGTTGGACAGGTGGTTGATAGTGAAGCTTTCTTT	CAVGQVVDSEAFF	TRBD1	TRBJ1-1	many	TRBV10-3
TGTGCCAGCAGGGACTGGGCGGAGGGTGAGCAGTTCTTC	CASRDWAEGEQFF	NA	TRBJ2-1	many	TRBV7-9
TGTGCCAGCAGCTACGACAGGGGGAGCACAGATACGCAGTATTTT	CASSYDRGSTDTQYF	TRBD1	TRBJ2-3	few	TRBV5-4
TGTGCCAGCAGTTTCCTCCTATCAGGGTCGAACACCGGGGAGCTGTTTTTT	CASSFLLSGSNTGELFF	NA	TRBJ2-2	NA	TRBV12-3/TRBV12-4
TGTGCCAGCAGCGCTTTTGGGACGGGCCCCACCGGGGAGCTGTTTTTT	CASSAFGTGPTGELFF	NA	TRBJ2-2	few	TRBV5-6
TGCAGTGCTAGTTTGGGGGGGCGGAATTCACCCCTCCACTTT	CSASLGGRNSPLHF	NA	TRBJ1-6	many	TRBV20-1
TGTGCCACCAGCAGGGCCCGCGGGGGGGGTATCGATGAGCAGTTCTTC	CATSRARGGGIDEQFF	TRBD2	TRBJ2-1	many	TRBV15
TGTGCCAGCAGCCAGAAACTCCCCCCGATCGAGCAGTACTTC	CASSQKLPPIEQYF	NA	TRBJ2-7	NA	TRBV3-1
TGTGCCAGTAGTAGCCGGGACAGGGGAGGACAGCCCCAGCATTTT	CASSSRDRGGQPQHF	TRBD1	TRBJ1-5	few	TRBV19
TGCAGTGCTTACGGGACTAGCGAGACTTTTGGGAATGAGCAGTTCTTC	CSAYGTSETFGNEQFF	TRBD2	TRBJ2-1	NA	TRBV20-1
TGTGCCAGCAGCCTCGGTCCCGGCTACAGGGATGAAAAACTGTTTTTT	CASSLGPGYRDEKLFF	NA	TRBJ1-4	many	TRBV13
TGTGCCAGCAGCTACACAAGGGGAAACACTGAAGCTTTCTTT	CASSYTRGNTEAFF	NA	TRBJ1-1	many	TRBV11-1
TGTGCCAGCACCCCACCCCCTCACAATGAGCAGTTCTTC	CASTPPPHNEQFF	NA	TRBJ2-1	few	TRBV6-2/TRBV6-3
TGCGCCAGCAGCGTGAACGGCGGTCAGCCCCAGCATTTT	CASSVNGGQPQHF	NA	TRBJ1-5	few	TRBV5-1
TGTGCCACCAGCAGAGATCTGGGACTAGACTACAATGAGCAGTTCTTC	CATSRDLGLDYNEQFF	TRBD2	TRBJ2-1	few	TRBV15
TGCGCCAGCAGTCGAAGTCCGTGGGAGCGGGAGCAGTACTTC	CASSRSPWEREQYF	NA	TRBJ2-7	many	TRBV5-1
TGTGCCACCAGCAGAGCCTACGAGGGAGACACTGAAGCTTTCTTT	CATSRAYEGDTEAFF	NA	TRBJ1-1	few	TRBV15
TGCAGTGCTAGTTTGAGTTCACCCCTCCACTTT	CSASLSSPLHF	NA	TRBJ1-6	many	TRBV20-1
TGTGCCAGCAGCTCTTCATCTTTAGCGGGAGTGAACACCGGGGAGCTGTTTTTT	CASSSSSLAGVNTGELFF	TRBD2	TRBJ2-2	medium-sized	TRBV7-2
TGTGCCAGCATCCGACAGGGTTCTGGAAACACCATATATTTT	CASIRQGSGNTIYF	TRBD1	TRBJ1-3	NA	TRBV12-3/TRBV12-4
TGTGCCAGCAGCGGGCGGCCCAGGGGGCCAGATACGCAGTATTTT	CASSGRPRGPDTQYF	TRBD1	TRBJ2-3	NA	TRBV5-6
TGCAGTGCTAGGACAGCCTCCTCCTACGAGCAGTACTTC	CSARTASSYEQYF	NA	TRBJ2-7	many	TRBV20-1
TGCGCCAGCAGCCAAGTGGCTGGTGAGCAGTTCTTC	CASSQVAGEQFF	NA	TRBJ2-1	many	TRBV4-3
TGTGCCAGCAGTACTGACAGAAGCTACGAGCAGTACTTC	CASSTDRSYEQYF	NA	TRBJ2-7	few	TRBV2
TGTGCCAGTAGTATAGACTGGCTGAATTCACCCCTCCACTTT	CASSIDWLNSPLHF	NA	TRBJ1-6	NA	TRBV19
TGTGCCAGCAGTCCCCCCGACTCCCGTTTAACCTCAGATACGCAGTATTTT	CASSPPDSRLTSDTQYF	NA	TRBJ2-3	many	TRBV7-6
TGCGCCAGCAGCTTGGGCAGGGTGAACCAAGAGACCCAGTACTTC	CASSLGRVNQETQYF	NA	TRBJ2-5	medium-sized	TRBV5-1
TGCAGTGGCGGGGGACTAGCGGGATACAATGAGCAGTTCTTC	CSGGGLAGYNEQFF	TRBD2	TRBJ2-1	few	TRBV20-1
TGTGCCAGCAGCTTGGTGTCAGGGAACGAGCAGTACTTC	CASSLVSGNEQYF	NA	TRBJ2-7	many	TRBV7-9
TGTGCCAGCAGCTTATGGGTTACCGGGGAGCTGTTTTTT	CASSLWVTGELFF	NA	TRBJ2-2	many	TRBV7-3
TGTGCCAGCAGCACGGACTACGAGCAGTACTTC	CASSTDYEQYF	NA	TRBJ2-7	many	TRBV5-6
TGTGCCAGCAGCCAAACCACAGGGGGAGATGGCTACACCTTC	CASSQTTGGDGYTF	TRBD1	TRBJ1-2	many	TRBV3-1
TGCAGTGCTAGAGATGGCCGGGGGGCAGTGTTAGAAAAACTGTTTTTT	CSARDGRGAVLEKLFF	NA	TRBJ1-4	many	TRBV20-1
TGTGCCAGCAGTTTAGACAGAACCTACGAGCAGTACTTC	CASSLDRTYEQYF	NA	TRBJ2-7	few	TRBV27
TGCAGTGCTAGAGAGGGTCCCTCAAGCGCTGAAGCTTTCTTT	CSAREGPSSAEAFF	NA	TRBJ1-1	many	TRBV20-1
TGTGCCAGCAGCGCGACAGGGGCATACAATGAGCAGTTCTTC	CASSATGAYNEQFF	TRBD1	TRBJ2-1	many	TRBV28
TGCAGCCCCCGGGCGGCGGGGACCCGGGCCACCGGGGAGCTGTTTTTT	CSPRAAGTRATGELFF	NA	TRBJ2-2	few	TRBV20-1
TGTGCCAGCCTGGGGCGGGAGGTCAATGAGCAGTTCTTC	CASLGREVNEQFF	TRBD2	TRBJ2-1	many	TRBV7-9
TGTGCCAGCAGTGACCCAGAAAACTATGGCTACACCTTC	CASSDPENYGYTF	NA	TRBJ1-2	NA	TRBV25-1
TGTGCCAGCAGTCGACAGGGGAACGGTATGAACACTGAAGCTTTCTTT	CASSRQGNGMNTEAFF	TRBD1	TRBJ1-1	many	TRBV27
TGTGCCAGCAGCTTAGAGGGGATAGGTCAGCCCCAGCATTTT	CASSLEGIGQPQHF	NA	TRBJ1-5	few	TRBV7-9
TGTGCCAGCAGCTTACGGTCCCTACTAAGCTCCTACAATGAGCAGTTCTTC	CASSLRSLLSSYNEQFF	NA	TRBJ2-1	many	TRBV7-2
TGTGCCAGCAGTTCGCGGCGGTGGGGCGGAGATACGCAGTATTTT	CASSSRRWGGDTQYF	NA	TRBJ2-3	NA	TRBV12-3/TRBV12-4